These 18 T cell receptor beta chains share one sample of origin, sequenced in a study of OX40 agonist ivuxolimab in advanced cancers. TCRdb's copy holds only in-frame clones and misses some; the assay was immunoSEQ multiplex PCR. The repertoire has 80,000 or so clones, around 85% of them found once; the top ten carry less than 2.5%. The sample in question was CD4+ or CD8+ T cells sorted from blood, obtained in a trial of the OX40 agonist ivuxolimab. The source is an adult with an advanced solid tumor such as melanoma, head and neck, liver or kidney cancer.

The chain links TRBV19 to TRBJ2-3; D not certain. CDR1 and CDR2 (germline): LNHDA, SQIVND (reference sequence). The CDR3 extends over 14 amino acids. Trimming pared 0 bases from V and 2 bases from J, leaving 6 bases between. The CDR3 sequence: CASSIERYTDTQYF. The DNA of the CDR3 is TGTGCCAGTAGTATAGAAAGGTACACAGATACGCAGTATTTT.

This chain links TRBV11-2 with TRBJ2-1; 7 bases match TRBD1. The CDR3 covers 15 residues. After removal of 6 bases from V and 4 bases from J, the junction contained 9 bases not matched to a gene. In germline, CDR1 is SGHAT, CDR2 FQNNGV. The CDR3 spells CASSRRDRKYNEQFF. In DNA, the CDR3 is TGTGCCAGCAGTCGCCGGGACAGAAAGTACAATGAGCAGTTCTTC.

The V call is TRBV18, the J call TRBJ2-5; 7 bases map to TRBD1. The V gene end was trimmed by 1 base and the J gene end by 4 bases; junction bases not matched to a gene: 3. The CDR3 consists of 14 residues. From germline, CDR1 is KGHSH and CDR2 LQKENI. CDR3 sequence reads: CASSPLDRVETQYF. For the CDR3, the DNA is TGTGCCAGCTCACCACTTGACAGGGTAGAGACCCAGTACTTC.

The chain has TRBV7-6 and TRBJ1-1, with no clear D. Germline CDR1 and CDR2: SGHVS and FNYEAQ. The V end was cut by 1 base, the J end by 0 bases, with 9 bases between. The CDR3 extends over 15 amino acids. CDR3 sequence reads: CASSLVGEMNTEAFF. The CDR3 DNA reads TGTGCCAGCAGCTTAGTCGGGGAAATGAACACTGAAGCTTTCTTT.

This clone was seen more than once but under ten times. V is TRBV2 and J is TRBJ1-1; D is uncertain. The CDR3 is made up of 13 amino acids. V was clipped by 7 bases and J by 1 base, with 10 bases between them. Germline V gene data show CDR1 as SNHLY and CDR2 as FYNNEI. CDR3 in DNA: TGTGCCAGCACCCTGCGGGGGAACACTGAAGCTTTCTTT. Protein: CASTLRGNTEAFF.

V gene TRBV6-1 combines with J gene TRBJ1-6; 7 bases are shared with TRBD1. Germline trimming cut 0 bases from V and 12 bases from J; bases unmatched to any gene: 5. The length of the CDR3 is 14 residues. Germline loops: CDR1 MNHNS, CDR2 SASEGT. In DNA, the CDR3 is TGTGCCAGCAGTGAAGCTGGGACAGCTTTACCCCTCCACTTT. This sequence encodes CASSEAGTALPLHF.

V usage is TRBV4-1 and J usage is TRBJ1-5; D unclear. Germline V gene lookup returns CDR1 MGHRA and CDR2 YSYEKL. This CDR3 has 16 residues. Trimming removed 0 bases at V and 0 bases at J, with 9 bases between. CDR3 sequence reads: CASSQDNDHSNQPQHF. CDR3 DNA: TGCGCCAGCAGCCAAGATAATGACCATAGCAATCAGCCCCAGCATTTT.

This chain joins TRBV15 and TRBJ2-3, with D possibly being TRBD1 (6 bases). Germline V gene sequence: CDR1 LNHNV, CDR2 YYDKDF (reference sequence). Trimming removed 4 bases from V and 0 bases from J, with 11 bases in between. This CDR3 has 15 amino acids. CDR3 in DNA: TGTGCCACCAGCACCTTGACAGGAAGCACAGATACGCAGTATTTT. This translates into CATSTLTGSTDTQYF.

This chain connects TRBV28 to TRBJ2-2; D perhaps matches TRBD1 (5 bases). The germline V gene encodes CDR1 MDHEN and CDR2 SYDVKM. Trimming pared 7 bases from V and 7 bases from J, leaving 19 bases between. The CDR3 extends over 15 amino acids. The CDR3 DNA follows: TGTGCCAGCACCCCCTTGGGGCAGGGAAGCGGGGAGCTGTTTTTT. It is translated as CASTPLGQGSGELFF.

The V call is TRBV6-6, the J call TRBJ1-5; D gene uncertain. The V and J ends lost 0 bases and 6 bases respectively, with 3 bases between them. Germline CDR1 MNHNY, CDR2 SVGAGI (reference sequence). The CDR3 is 12 residues long. In DNA form, the CDR3 reads TGTGCCAGCAGTTACTCGGGTCAGCCCCAGCATTTT. Amino acids: CASSYSGQPQHF.

The chain carries TRBV19 and TRBJ2-3; D is unclear. V was pared by 3 bases and J by 6 bases, with 7 bases between. Germline CDR1 is LNHDA and CDR2 is SQIVND (reference sequence). This CDR3 contains 12 residues. Written as DNA, the CDR3 is TGTGCCAGTAGTATCCACGTGGATACGCAGTATTTT. Protein: CASSIHVDTQYF.

V gene TRBV7-7 combines with J gene TRBJ2-7; no reliable D call. Per the germline V gene, CDR1 is SSHAT and CDR2 is FNYEAQ (reference sequence). The ends were cut back, 1 base at V and 0 bases at J, with 7 bases in the middle. The CDR3 consists of 14 residues. CDR3 residues: CASSLGTASYEQYF. CDR3 coding DNA: TGTGCCAGCAGCTTAGGGACGGCCTCCTACGAGCAGTACTTC.

Written as DNA, the CDR3 is TGTGCCAGCAGCCAAGGGACTATTTACACCGGGGAGCTGTTTTTT. This translates into CASSQGTIYTGELFF. This chain links TRBV14 with TRBJ2-2; TRBD2 is a possible D gene (6 bases). CDR3 size: 15 residues. Per the germline V gene, CDR1 is SGHDN and CDR2 is FVKESK. The V gene lost 1 base and the J gene lost 3 bases, with 9 bases spanning the gap.

The chain is built from TRBV7-6 and TRBJ2-2, with D perhaps given as TRBD1 or TRBD2 (5 bases each). Trimming cost V 0 bases and J 7 bases, with 15 bases left between them. The germline V gene encodes CDR1 SGHVS and CDR2 FNYEAQ. The CDR3 runs to 16 residues. This chain's CDR3 is CASSLAGTRGSGELFF. In DNA, the CDR3 is TGTGCCAGCAGCTTAGCGGGGACCCGAGGGAGCGGGGAGCTGTTTTTT.

The chain recombines TRBV2 with TRBJ2-5; D is undetermined. The CDR3 extends over 15 amino acids. Germline CDR1 is SNHLY and CDR2 is FYNNEI. V was trimmed by 2 bases and J by 2 bases, leaving 12 bases between them. The DNA for the CDR3 is TGTGCCAGCAGTGAATGGCTGAGACTGCAAGAGACCCAGTACTTC. Its translation is CASSEWLRLQETQYF.

This sequence joins TRBV4-1 and TRBJ2-1, with TRBD1 as a possible D gene (5 bases). The germline CDR1 and CDR2 sequences are MGHRA and YSYEKL. Trimming removed 1 base from V and 9 bases from J, with 10 bases in between. The CDR3 has 13 residues. In nucleotides, the CDR3 is TGCGCCAGCAGCCAAGGACAGCTTGGTGAGCAGTTCTTC. Its protein product is CASSQGQLGEQFF.

The V and J genes are TRBV7-9 and TRBJ1-2; D perhaps matches TRBD1 (6 bases). V was clipped by 5 bases and J by 9 bases, with 19 bases between them. The CDR3 has 14 residues. Per the germline V gene, CDR1 is SEHNR and CDR2 is FQNEAQ (reference sequence). Here the CDR3 reads CASSPVQGFLSYTF. In DNA form, the CDR3 reads TGTGCCAGCAGCCCGGTACAGGGATTTTTAAGCTACACCTTC.

This clone appeared once. The V call is TRBV2, the J call TRBJ2-7; 11 bases line up with TRBD2. From germline, CDR1 is SNHLY and CDR2 FYNNEI. Trimming cost V 9 bases and J 0 bases; bases outside gene matches: 4. The CDR3 covers 14 residues. CDR3 loop: CARGTSGGSYEQYF. The CDR3 bases are TGTGCCAGGGGAACTAGCGGGGGCTCCTACGAGCAGTACTTC.